This TCR beta chain stems from a study of T cells expressing NK-cell markers. Study results and caveats: In several donors, these clonotypes also led the CD3+CD56-NKG2C+ fraction.

Germline V gene sequence: CDR1 WSHSY, CDR2 SAAADI. The length of the CDR3 is 13 residues. Regarding this clonotype: The antigen is not known.

TCRdb re-called the 5' RACE reads; every CDR3 protein appears as one record, without DNA. Found here are about 460,000 distinct CDR3 sequences; the top ten clones hold almost 1.5%. The clonotype comes from a woman aged 50 to 60 in good health. The V call is TRBV10-2, the J call TRBJ2-3. The sample comprised blood T cells: a sorted CD56 or NKG2C T cell subset, CD4+ or CD8+ T cells, or bulk PBMC T cells (not recorded which). The CDR3 sequence is CASSETRPDTQYF.